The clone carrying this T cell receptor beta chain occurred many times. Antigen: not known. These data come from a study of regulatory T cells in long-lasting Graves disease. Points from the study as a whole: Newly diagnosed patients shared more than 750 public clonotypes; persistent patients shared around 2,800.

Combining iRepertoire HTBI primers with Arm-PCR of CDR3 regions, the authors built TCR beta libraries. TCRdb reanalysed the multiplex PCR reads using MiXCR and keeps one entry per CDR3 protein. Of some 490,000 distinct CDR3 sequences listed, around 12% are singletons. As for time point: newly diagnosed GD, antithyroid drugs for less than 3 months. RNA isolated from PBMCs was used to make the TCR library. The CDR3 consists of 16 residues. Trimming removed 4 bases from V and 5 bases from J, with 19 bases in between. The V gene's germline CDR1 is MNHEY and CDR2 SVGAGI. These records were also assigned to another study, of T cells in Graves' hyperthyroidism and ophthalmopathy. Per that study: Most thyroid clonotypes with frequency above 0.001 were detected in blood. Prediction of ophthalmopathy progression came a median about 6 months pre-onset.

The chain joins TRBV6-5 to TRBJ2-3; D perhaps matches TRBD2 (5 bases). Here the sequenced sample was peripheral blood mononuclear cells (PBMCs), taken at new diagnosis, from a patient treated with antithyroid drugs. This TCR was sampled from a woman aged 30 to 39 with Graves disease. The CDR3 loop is CASSSPVAVGLDTQYF. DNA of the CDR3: TGTGCCAGCAGTTCCCCCGTGGCGGTCGGACTAGATACGCAGTATTTT.